This TCR beta chain was observed in a study of CD4 and CD8 cells across lung adenocarcinoma regions. This clonotype turned up a few times. Donors had localized lung adenocarcinoma, a non-small cell lung cancer. TCRdb reprocessed the PCR reads with MiXCR, giving one entry per CDR3 protein. The sample lists roughly 6,000 distinct CDR3 sequences, approximately 51% occurring once. V shed 2 bases and J 3 bases; nucleotides not matched to a gene: 6. CDR1 and CDR2 (germline): MGHRA, YSYEKL. This CDR3 has 16 amino acids. The gene calls are TRBV4-1 and TRBJ1-4; 7 nucleotides line up with TRBD1. The sample consisted of CD8+ T cells from the margin of a lung tumor. This clonotype was obtained from a male donor with lung adenocarcinoma. The CD4 and CD8 labels of this study may be unreliable. CDR3 loop: CASSQLGGTANEKLFF. The DNA for the CDR3 is TGCGCCAGCAGCCAACTAGGGGGGACAGCTAATGAAAAACTGTTTTTT.